The rows below give T cell receptor beta chains drawn from one sample of a study of blood T cell repertoires in COVID-19. TCRdb's copy holds only in-frame clones and misses some; the assay was immunoSEQ multiplex PCR. Of hundreds of thousands of clones in the sample, about 88% were seen once. Sequenced input: PBMCs or T cells enriched from blood (not recorded which). The source of these receptors is a woman in her forties or fifties who had recovered from COVID-19. The CDR3 runs from the conserved cysteine through the conserved F or W. The order of the fields is clone size, V gene, D gene, J gene, CDR3 length, CDR3 protein, CDR3 DNA. D genes are given only for firm matches. Only some rows state a clone size, as once, few, many or a class for expanded clones.

abundance: -
v_gene: TRBV7-2
d_gene: -
j_gene: TRBJ1-2
len: 13
CDR3aa: CASSLVGGYGYTF
CDR3nt: TGTGCCAGCAGCTTAGTCGGGGGTTATGGCTACACCTTC

abundance: -
v_gene: TRBV2
d_gene: -
j_gene: TRBJ1-5
len: 13
CDR3aa: CASSQGLNQPQHF
CDR3nt: TGTGCCAGCAGCCAAGGACTGAATCAGCCCCAGCATTTT

abundance: -
v_gene: TRBV7-9
d_gene: -
j_gene: TRBJ2-5
len: 13
CDR3aa: CASSFPTGETQYF
CDR3nt: TGTGCCAGCAGCTTCCCGACGGGAGAGACCCAGTACTTC

abundance: few
v_gene: TRBV6-4
d_gene: TRBD1
j_gene: TRBJ2-5
len: 15
CDR3aa: CASSRTGHRQETQYF
CDR3nt: TGTGCCAGCAGTCGGACAGGACATCGACAAGAGACCCAGTACTTC

abundance: -
v_gene: TRBV2
d_gene: TRBD2
j_gene: TRBJ2-7
len: 18
CDR3aa: CASSSGLAGGRMAYEQYF
CDR3nt: TGTGCCAGCAGTTCGGGACTAGCGGGAGGTAGGATGGCCTACGAGCAGTACTTC

abundance: -
v_gene: TRBV7-8
d_gene: TRBD2
j_gene: TRBJ2-3
len: 18
CDR3aa: CASSFRGLAGGGSDTQYF
CDR3nt: TGTGCCAGCAGCTTTAGGGGGCTAGCGGGAGGAGGTTCAGATACGCAGTATTTT

abundance: -
v_gene: TRBV6-1
d_gene: -
j_gene: TRBJ2-5
len: 14
CDR3aa: CASSEHPGLETQYF
CDR3nt: TGTGCCAGCAGTGAACACCCAGGGTTAGAGACCCAGTACTTC

abundance: -
v_gene: TRBV5-1
d_gene: -
j_gene: TRBJ1-1
len: 14
CDR3aa: CASSLAEDGTRAFF
CDR3nt: TGCGCCAGCAGCTTGGCCGAGGATGGGACACGAGCTTTCTTT

abundance: -
v_gene: TRBV27
d_gene: -
j_gene: TRBJ1-1
len: 13
CDR3aa: CASSLRAGAEAFF
CDR3nt: TGTGCCAGCAGTTTAAGGGCGGGGGCTGAAGCTTTCTTT

abundance: -
v_gene: TRBV6-6
d_gene: -
j_gene: TRBJ2-1
len: 16
CDR3aa: CASSSSKPTGSSEQFF
CDR3nt: TGTGCCAGCAGCTCAAGTAAACCCACCGGGAGTAGTGAGCAGTTCTTC

abundance: -
v_gene: TRBV7-9
d_gene: -
j_gene: TRBJ1-1
len: 13
CDR3aa: CASSPGWNTEAFF
CDR3nt: TGTGCCAGCAGCCCCGGGTGGAACACTGAAGCTTTCTTT

abundance: -
v_gene: TRBV10-3
d_gene: TRBD1
j_gene: TRBJ1-2
len: 14
CDR3aa: CAISEFGTDYGYTF
CDR3nt: TGTGCCATCAGTGAGTTCGGGACAGACTATGGCTACACCTTC

abundance: -
v_gene: TRBV27
d_gene: TRBD1
j_gene: TRBJ1-2
len: 14
CDR3aa: CATSLGQGLDGYTF
CDR3nt: TGTGCCACCTCTCTCGGACAGGGGTTGGATGGCTACACCTTC

abundance: -
v_gene: TRBV27
d_gene: -
j_gene: TRBJ1-6
len: 13
CDR3aa: CASSQTDNSPLHF
CDR3nt: TGTGCCAGCAGCCAAACAGATAATTCACCCCTCCACTTT

abundance: -
v_gene: TRBV28
d_gene: TRBD2
j_gene: TRBJ2-3
len: 16
CDR3aa: CASNGPTSGSTDTQYF
CDR3nt: TGTGCCAGCAACGGGCCGACTAGCGGGAGCACAGATACGCAGTATTTT

abundance: -
v_gene: TRBV2
d_gene: -
j_gene: TRBJ2-1
len: 15
CDR3aa: CASSEVGGAYNEQFF
CDR3nt: TGTGCCAGCAGTGAAGTTGGGGGCGCCTACAATGAGCAGTTCTTC

abundance: -
v_gene: TRBV21-1
d_gene: -
j_gene: TRBJ2-1
len: 17
CDR3aa: CASSKGRWHSSYNEQFF
CDR3nt: TGTGCCAGCAGCAAAGGGCGGTGGCATAGCTCCTACAATGAGCAGTTCTTC

abundance: -
v_gene: TRBV12-3/TRBV12-4
d_gene: -
j_gene: TRBJ1-5
len: 13
CDR3aa: CASSRTSNQPQHF
CDR3nt: TGTGCCAGCAGTAGGACATCTAATCAGCCCCAGCATTTT

abundance: -
v_gene: TRBV25-1
d_gene: TRBD1
j_gene: TRBJ2-7
len: 13
CDR3aa: CASQGQGANEQYF
CDR3nt: TGTGCCAGCCAGGGACAGGGGGCTAACGAGCAGTACTTC

abundance: -
v_gene: TRBV5-1
d_gene: -
j_gene: TRBJ1-1
len: 13
CDR3aa: CASSFGPQGSAFF
CDR3nt: TGCGCCAGCAGCTTCGGACCCCAGGGGTCTGCTTTCTTT

abundance: -
v_gene: TRBV12-5
d_gene: TRBD2
j_gene: TRBJ2-7
len: 17
CDR3aa: CASGLRTSGRNTYEQYF
CDR3nt: TGTGCTAGTGGTTTAAGGACTAGCGGGAGGAACACCTACGAGCAGTACTTC

abundance: once
v_gene: TRBV24-1
d_gene: -
j_gene: TRBJ2-7
len: 12
CDR3aa: CAPRDTRDEQYF
CDR3nt: TGTGCCCCCCGGGACACGCGTGACGAGCAGTACTTC

abundance: -
v_gene: TRBV5-1
d_gene: TRBD1
j_gene: TRBJ1-1
len: 16
CDR3aa: CASSLVPTGGFTEAFF
CDR3nt: TGCGCCAGCAGCTTGGTGCCGACAGGGGGGTTCACTGAAGCTTTCTTT

abundance: -
v_gene: TRBV5-1
d_gene: -
j_gene: TRBJ2-7
len: 15
CDR3aa: CASSSTGTASYEQYF
CDR3nt: TGCGCCAGCAGCAGTACCGGGACTGCCTCCTACGAGCAGTACTTC

abundance: -
v_gene: TRBV5-1
d_gene: TRBD1
j_gene: TRBJ2-1
len: 16
CDR3aa: CASSLSDRGRNNEQFF
CDR3nt: TGCGCCAGCAGCTTAAGCGACAGGGGGCGAAACAATGAGCAGTTCTTC

abundance: -
v_gene: TRBV2
d_gene: -
j_gene: TRBJ1-2
len: 13
CDR3aa: CASSRGLNYGYTF
CDR3nt: TGTGCCAGCAGTCGTGGGCTGAACTATGGCTACACCTTC